Here is one T cell receptor (beta chain) with its context. The data originate from a study of blood T cell repertoires in COVID-19. At the level of the study: The study drew acute and convalescent COVID-19 samples from the United States, Italy and Spain.

CDR3 length equals 17 residues. Germline V gives CDR1 KGHDR, CDR2 SFDVKD. The germline V and J ends were trimmed by 5 bases and 1 base, with 16 bases remaining between them. In the authors' methods: Reference gene primer amplification yielded estimated nucleated cell counts. TCRdb keeps only in-frame clones here, not all; method: immunoSEQ multiplex PCR. V and J calls and clone size follow that table, whereas D and trimming were derived from the DNA. The sample consists of approximately 350,000 clones, roughly 90% of them appearing once. Seattle patients were enrolled while actively infected and followed longitudinally.

The chain couples TRBV24-1 to TRBJ2-2; D possibly corresponds to TRBD2 (5 bases). Sample: peripheral blood. This receptor was taken from a woman aged 25 to 39 with COVID-19, enrolled during active disease. This CDR3 is CATSGRRTDLNTGELFF. The DNA for the CDR3 is TGTGCCACCAGTGGCCGGAGGACCGACCTGAACACCGGGGAGCTGTTTTTT.